Listed below are T cell receptor beta chains from one sample, sequenced in a study of shared clonotypes between healthy human individuals. The assay was immunoSEQ multiplex PCR, and TCRdb's table has in-frame clones only and misses some. The sample lists over a million clones, approximately 80% occurring once. The material sequenced was memory CD4+ T cells from PBMCs. The receptors originated from a man between 18 and 29 years old in good health. Some clones in this sample may be carry-over from other donors' samples. Both conserved end residues are part of each CDR3. Fields, in order: clone size, D gene, J gene, V gene, CDR3 protein, CDR3 DNA. D genes are given only for firm matches. Expanded clones are given a class, and other clones once, few, many or no size at all.

clone size: NA
D gene: TRBD1
J gene: TRBJ2-3
V gene: TRBV29-1
CDR3 protein: CSATGQGNTDTQYF
CDR3 DNA: TGCAGCGCCACGGGACAGGGCAACACAGATACGCAGTATTTT

clone size: NA
D gene: TRBD1
J gene: TRBJ1-1
V gene: TRBV19
CDR3 protein: CASIGPMGQGDTEAFF
CDR3 DNA: TGTGCCAGTATCGGACCGATGGGACAGGGGGACACTGAAGCTTTCTTT

clone size: NA
D gene: NA
J gene: TRBJ2-7
V gene: TRBV18
CDR3 protein: CASSPPLASYEQYF
CDR3 DNA: TGTGCCAGCTCACCACCTCTAGCAAGTTACGAGCAGTACTTC

clone size: NA
D gene: NA
J gene: TRBJ1-2
V gene: TRBV20-1
CDR3 protein: CSAPPPGGYTF
CDR3 DNA: TGCAGTGCTCCCCCCCCCGGTGGCTACACCTTC

clone size: NA
D gene: TRBD2
J gene: TRBJ2-1
V gene: TRBV5-8
CDR3 protein: CASSLGTSGRSLDEQFF
CDR3 DNA: TGTGCCAGCAGCCTGGGGACTAGCGGGAGATCATTGGATGAGCAGTTCTTC

clone size: NA
D gene: TRBD1
J gene: TRBJ1-1
V gene: TRBV9
CDR3 protein: CASSASQGAGTEAFF
CDR3 DNA: TGTGCCAGCAGCGCATCACAGGGGGCGGGCACTGAAGCTTTCTTT

clone size: once
D gene: NA
J gene: TRBJ2-1
V gene: TRBV28
CDR3 protein: CASSETGALYNEQFF
CDR3 DNA: TGTGCCAGCAGTGAGACGGGGGCTCTCTACAATGAGCAGTTCTTC

clone size: NA
D gene: NA
J gene: TRBJ2-5
V gene: TRBV5-1
CDR3 protein: CASSLFQTPGETQYF
CDR3 DNA: TGCGCCAGCAGCTTGTTCCAGACCCCGGGAGAGACCCAGTACTTC

clone size: NA
D gene: TRBD2
J gene: TRBJ2-1
V gene: TRBV4-1
CDR3 protein: CASRTSGRGSYNEQFF
CDR3 DNA: TGCGCCAGCCGGACTAGCGGGAGAGGCTCCTACAATGAGCAGTTCTTC

clone size: NA
D gene: TRBD1
J gene: TRBJ1-2
V gene: TRBV7-9
CDR3 protein: CASTLQGALGYTF
CDR3 DNA: TGTGCCAGCACCCTACAGGGGGCGCTGGGCTACACCTTC

clone size: NA
D gene: NA
J gene: TRBJ2-3
V gene: TRBV28
CDR3 protein: CASSLRAGYTDTQYF
CDR3 DNA: TGTGCCAGCAGTTTACGGGCGGGATACACAGATACGCAGTATTTT

clone size: NA
D gene: NA
J gene: TRBJ2-3
V gene: TRBV7-9
CDR3 protein: CASSLDTLGTQYF
CDR3 DNA: TGTGCCAGCAGCTTGGACACCCTGGGTACGCAGTATTTT

clone size: NA
D gene: NA
J gene: TRBJ2-7
V gene: TRBV7-2
CDR3 protein: CASSLSRIYEQYF
CDR3 DNA: TGTGCCAGCAGCTTGTCGCGGATCTACGAGCAGTACTTC

clone size: NA
D gene: TRBD1
J gene: TRBJ1-4
V gene: TRBV5-1
CDR3 protein: CASARGTVNEKLFF
CDR3 DNA: TGCGCCAGCGCTAGGGGGACAGTGAATGAAAAACTGTTTTTT

clone size: NA
D gene: NA
J gene: TRBJ1-5
V gene: TRBV28
CDR3 protein: CASSSPPAPGHQPQHF
CDR3 DNA: TGTGCCAGCAGTTCCCCCCCGGCGCCCGGGCATCAGCCCCAGCATTTT

clone size: few
D gene: NA
J gene: TRBJ1-2
V gene: TRBV19
CDR3 protein: CASSILQDPTVGGGYTF
CDR3 DNA: TGTGCCAGTAGTATTCTACAGGATCCAACAGTCGGGGGTGGCTACACCTTC

clone size: once
D gene: NA
J gene: TRBJ2-1
V gene: TRBV19
CDR3 protein: CASSIARQTYNEQFF
CDR3 DNA: TGTGCCAGTAGTATAGCCAGACAGACTTACAATGAGCAGTTCTTC

clone size: NA
D gene: TRBD2
J gene: TRBJ2-7
V gene: TRBV2
CDR3 protein: CVSRRDVASGAGEQYF
CDR3 DNA: TGTGTCAGCAGAAGGGATGTAGCTAGCGGGGCGGGGGAGCAGTACTTC

clone size: once
D gene: NA
J gene: TRBJ1-5
V gene: TRBV10-3
CDR3 protein: CAIGSTVSNQPQHF
CDR3 DNA: TGTGCCATCGGTTCGACTGTGAGCAATCAGCCCCAGCATTTT

clone size: NA
D gene: TRBD1
J gene: TRBJ1-1
V gene: TRBV18
CDR3 protein: CASSLQGYTEAFF
CDR3 DNA: TGTGCCAGCTCCCTACAGGGGTACACTGAAGCTTTCTTT

clone size: NA
D gene: NA
J gene: TRBJ2-7
V gene: TRBV5-4
CDR3 protein: CASSLIWEPEREQYF
CDR3 DNA: TGTGCCAGCAGCTTGATCTGGGAACCTGAGCGGGAGCAGTACTTC

clone size: NA
D gene: NA
J gene: TRBJ2-6
V gene: TRBV27
CDR3 protein: CASSFAGDAFGANVLTF
CDR3 DNA: TGTGCCAGCAGTTTCGCAGGGGACGCGTTCGGGGCCAACGTCCTGACTTTC

clone size: NA
D gene: NA
J gene: TRBJ2-7
V gene: TRBV2
CDR3 protein: CASSQTDGGQQYF
CDR3 DNA: TGTGCCAGCAGCCAAACGGACGGAGGCCAGCAGTACTTC

clone size: few
D gene: NA
J gene: TRBJ1-1
V gene: TRBV2
CDR3 protein: CASSEEGGGDTEAFF
CDR3 DNA: TGTGCCAGCAGTGAAGAGGGAGGAGGTGATACTGAAGCTTTCTTT

clone size: NA
D gene: NA
J gene: TRBJ1-5
V gene: TRBV2
CDR3 protein: CASMEDGNQPQHF
CDR3 DNA: TGTGCCAGCATGGAGGACGGCAATCAGCCCCAGCATTTT

clone size: NA
D gene: NA
J gene: TRBJ2-7
V gene: TRBV11-2
CDR3 protein: CASSRTRGEQYF
CDR3 DNA: TGTGCCAGCAGCCGGACCCGGGGGGAGCAGTACTTC

clone size: NA
D gene: NA
J gene: TRBJ1-1
V gene: TRBV9
CDR3 protein: CASSVGAGAPNTEAFF
CDR3 DNA: TGTGCCAGCAGCGTAGGGGCAGGGGCCCCCAACACTGAAGCTTTCTTT

clone size: once
D gene: TRBD1
J gene: TRBJ2-7
V gene: TRBV29-1
CDR3 protein: CSVRQGAYEQYF
CDR3 DNA: TGCAGCGTTCGGCAGGGGGCCTACGAGCAGTACTTC

clone size: NA
D gene: TRBD1
J gene: TRBJ2-3
V gene: TRBV11-3
CDR3 protein: CASSGTGGTQYF
CDR3 DNA: TGTGCCAGCAGCGGGACAGGGGGGACGCAGTATTTT

clone size: NA
D gene: NA
J gene: TRBJ1-3
V gene: TRBV18
CDR3 protein: CASSPPSGNTIYF
CDR3 DNA: TGTGCCAGCTCACCACCGAGTGGAAACACCATATATTTT

clone size: NA
D gene: NA
J gene: TRBJ2-5
V gene: TRBV6-1
CDR3 protein: CASSEALRRNQGRTQETQYF
CDR3 DNA: TGTGCCAGCAGTGAAGCGCTTCGACGGAACCAAGGACGGACCCAAGAGACCCAGTACTTC

clone size: NA
D gene: TRBD1
J gene: TRBJ2-5
V gene: TRBV7-2
CDR3 protein: CASSRDRVQGTQYF
CDR3 DNA: TGTGCCAGCAGCCGGGACAGGGTCCAAGGGACCCAGTACTTC

clone size: few
D gene: NA
J gene: TRBJ2-2
V gene: TRBV30
CDR3 protein: CAWNALSPDTGELFF
CDR3 DNA: TGTGCCTGGAATGCACTGAGCCCCGACACCGGGGAGCTGTTTTTT

clone size: NA
D gene: NA
J gene: TRBJ2-3
V gene: TRBV28
CDR3 protein: CASSPASHSETDTQYF
CDR3 DNA: TGTGCCAGCAGTCCCGCGTCTCATTCAGAAACAGATACGCAGTATTTT

clone size: NA
D gene: TRBD2
J gene: TRBJ2-7
V gene: TRBV5-1
CDR3 protein: CASSLTSGSRYEQYF
CDR3 DNA: TGCGCCAGCAGCTTGACTAGCGGGTCTCGCTACGAGCAGTACTTC